The 10 T cell receptor beta chains below come from one sample, sequenced in a study of T-cell reconstitution after alpha-beta-depleted transplantation in children. For TCRbeta, the library was prepared with unique molecular identifiers. MiXCR, run by TCRdb on the PCR reads, gives a single entry per CDR3 protein. The sample lists 600,000 to 700,000 distinct CDR3 sequences; over 15% were seen once. Sequenced here: PBMCs from the stem cell graft donor, sampled from the stem cell graft. The receptors derive from a human donor who donated a stem cell graft to a child with acute myeloid leukemia.

This clonotype has more than one count but fewer than ten. The V call is TRBV6-1, the J call TRBJ2-1, with 8 bases aligning to TRBD2. The J segment lost 7 bases and the V segment lost 7 bases, leaving 12 bases of the junction unmatched. Germline CDR1 MNHNS, CDR2 SASEGT. The CDR3 has 15 residues. The CDR3 is CASKRGGTRENEQFF. The CDR3 DNA reads TGTGCCAGCAAACGGGGGGGGACTAGAGAGAATGAGCAGTTCTTC.

This clonotype was found many times. V and J are TRBV20-1 and TRBJ2-7, with D unclear. Germline values: CDR1 DFQATT, CDR2 SNEGSKA (reference sequence). V lost 4 bases and J 3 bases, leaving 7 bases between the germline ends. This CDR3 is built from 11 residues. CDR3 DNA: TGCAGTGCTACGGTGAACTACGAGCAGTACTTC. Amino acids: CSATVNYEQYF.

This clonotype was detected ten times or more. V is TRBV20-1 and J is TRBJ1-1; D is unclear. The CDR3 runs 13 residues. Trimming took off 2 bases at V and 0 bases at J, with 7 bases between the two ends. Germline V gene sequence: CDR1 DFQATT, CDR2 SNEGSKA (reference sequence). The CDR3 nucleotides read TGCAGTGCTAGATCTACCCTGAACACTGAAGCTTTCTTT. This codes for CSARSTLNTEAFF.

J is TRBJ1-3 and V is TRBV7-7; TRBD1 matches 7 bases. The V segment lost 5 bases and the J segment 3 bases; nucleotides outside the gene matches: 7. CDR1 is SSHAT, CDR2 FNYEAQ, per germline (reference sequence). CDR3 length equals 15 residues. CDR3 nucleotides: TGTGCCAGCAGCGCTTCGACAGGGTTTGGAAACACCATATATTTT. Protein product: CASSASTGFGNTIYF. The variable domain in full, completed from reference TRBV7-7 and TRBJ1-3, reads GAGVSQSPRYKVTKRGQDVTLRCDPISSHATLYWYQQALGQGPEFLTYFNYEAQPDKSGLPSDRFSAERPEGSISTLTIQRTEQRDSAMYRCASSASTGFGNTIYFGEGSWLTVV.

Only a few counts were recorded for this clonotype. The V and J genes are TRBV20-1 and TRBJ2-3, with D tentatively TRBD1 (5 bases). V lost 6 bases, J lost 2 bases, and 9 bases lay in between. The length of the CDR3 is 12 residues. Germline loops: CDR1 DFQATT, CDR2 SNEGSKA (reference sequence). CDR3 residues: CSAQGFTDTQYF. The CDR3 coding sequence is TGCAGTGCCCAGGGATTCACAGATACGCAGTATTTT.

This chain uses TRBV12-3 or TRBV12-4 with TRBJ2-6; a possible D gene is TRBD2 (5 bases). Trimming cost V 3 bases and J 0 bases, with 12 bases left between them. The CDR3 is 17 amino acids. In DNA, the CDR3 is TGTGCCAGCAGTTTCTCCGGGGATTTCTCTGGGGCCAACGTCCTGACTTTC. Protein sequence: CASSFSGDFSGANVLTF.

This clonotype was detected only a few times. V and J are TRBV4-1 and TRBJ2-1; 8 bases align to TRBD2. V lost 0 bases to trimming and J lost 9 bases; unmatched junction nucleotides: 10. The CDR3 has 16 amino acids. Germline CDR1 and CDR2: MGHRA and YSYEKL. The CDR3 loop is CASSQDLGSGGGEQFF. The CDR3 DNA sequence: TGCGCCAGCAGCCAAGATCTAGGAAGCGGGGGAGGTGAGCAGTTCTTC.

This clonotype was observed a few times. The DNA for the CDR3 is TGTGCCAGCAACCTCCAAGCAGGGTTCAAGAACACCATATATTTT. Amino acids: CASNLQAGFKNTIYF. The chain links TRBV21-1 to TRBJ1-3; TRBD1 reflects the table's D call only, with no check against the DNA. TRBV21-1 corresponds to a pseudogene. This CDR3 is built from 15 residues.

There are many counts of this clonotype. The rearrangement joins TRBV12-3 or TRBV12-4 to TRBJ1-5; D perhaps matches TRBD1 (5 bases). The CDR3 has 13 amino acids. Deletions cut 8 bases from V and 5 bases from J, with 13 bases between. The CDR3 protein is CASCGQGHQPQHF. The CDR3 coding sequence is TGTGCCAGCTGCGGGCAGGGTCATCAGCCCCAGCATTTT.

This clonotype was picked up a small number of times. The V call is TRBV5-6, the J call TRBJ2-3; D gene ambiguous. V was clipped by 1 base and J by 0 bases, with 9 bases between them. The CDR3 length is 15 residues. Germline V gene sequence: CDR1 SGHDT, CDR2 YYEEEE. The CDR3 here is CASSLWQDSTDTQYF. In DNA form, the CDR3 reads TGTGCCAGCAGCTTGTGGCAAGATAGCACAGATACGCAGTATTTT.